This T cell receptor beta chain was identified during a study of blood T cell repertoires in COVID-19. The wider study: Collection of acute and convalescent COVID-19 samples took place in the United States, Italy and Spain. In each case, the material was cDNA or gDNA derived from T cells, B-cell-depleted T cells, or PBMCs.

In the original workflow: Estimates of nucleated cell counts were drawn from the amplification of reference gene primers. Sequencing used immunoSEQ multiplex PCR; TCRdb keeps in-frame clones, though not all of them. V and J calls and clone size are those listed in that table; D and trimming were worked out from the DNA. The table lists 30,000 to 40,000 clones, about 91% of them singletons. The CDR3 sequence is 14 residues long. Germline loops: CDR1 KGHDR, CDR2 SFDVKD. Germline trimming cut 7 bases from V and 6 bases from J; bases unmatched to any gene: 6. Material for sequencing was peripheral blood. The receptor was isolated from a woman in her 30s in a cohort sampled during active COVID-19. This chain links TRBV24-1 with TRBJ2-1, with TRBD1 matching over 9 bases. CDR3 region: CATSPGQGLNEQFF. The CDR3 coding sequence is TGTGCCACCAGCCCGGGACAGGGTCTCAATGAGCAGTTCTTC.